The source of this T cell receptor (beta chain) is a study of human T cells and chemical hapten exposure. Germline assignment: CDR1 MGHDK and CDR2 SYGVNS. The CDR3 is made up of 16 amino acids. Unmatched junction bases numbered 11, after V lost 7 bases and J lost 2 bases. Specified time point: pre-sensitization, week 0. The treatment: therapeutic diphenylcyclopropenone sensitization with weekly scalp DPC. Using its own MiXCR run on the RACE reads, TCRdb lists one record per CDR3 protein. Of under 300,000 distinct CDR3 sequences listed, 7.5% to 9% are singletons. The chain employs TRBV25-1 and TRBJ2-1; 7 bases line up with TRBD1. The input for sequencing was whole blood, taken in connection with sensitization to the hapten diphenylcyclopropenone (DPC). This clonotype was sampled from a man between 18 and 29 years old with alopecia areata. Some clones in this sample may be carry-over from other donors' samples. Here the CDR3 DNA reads TGTGCCAGCATCCCTACCGACAGGGCTCCCTACAATGAGCAGTTCTTC. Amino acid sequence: CASIPTDRAPYNEQFF.